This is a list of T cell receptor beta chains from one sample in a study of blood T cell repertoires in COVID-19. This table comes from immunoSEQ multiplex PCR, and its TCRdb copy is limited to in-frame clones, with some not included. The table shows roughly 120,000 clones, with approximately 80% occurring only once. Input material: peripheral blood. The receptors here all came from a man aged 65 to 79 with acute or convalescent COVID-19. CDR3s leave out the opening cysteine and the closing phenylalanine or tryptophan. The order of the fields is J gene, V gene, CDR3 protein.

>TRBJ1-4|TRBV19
ASSPQGAPNEKLF
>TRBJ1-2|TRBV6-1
ASSEAYLVIYGYT
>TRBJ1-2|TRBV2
ASSLGQGANYGYT
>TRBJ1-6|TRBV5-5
ASSTRQSSYNSPLH
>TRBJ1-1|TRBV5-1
ASAGPAGSGTEAF
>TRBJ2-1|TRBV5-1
ASSDGLDYNEQF
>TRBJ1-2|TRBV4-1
ASSQDTNYGYT
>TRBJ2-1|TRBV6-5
ASSYWPEQF
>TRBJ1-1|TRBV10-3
AIRVSTGNTEAF
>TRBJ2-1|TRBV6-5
ASSTQGNEQF
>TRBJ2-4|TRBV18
ASSPGQDGFQY
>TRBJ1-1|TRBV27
ASSSTGGTEAF
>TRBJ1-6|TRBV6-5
ASTRDVYNSPLH
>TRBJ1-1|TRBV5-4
ASSLAPHRGVGNTEAF
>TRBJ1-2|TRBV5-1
ASSLTALGGYT
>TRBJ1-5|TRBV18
ASSPRQISNQPQH
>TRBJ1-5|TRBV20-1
SVQVGQPQH
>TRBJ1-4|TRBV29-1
SVSGGDEKLF
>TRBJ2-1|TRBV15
ATSRGLAGSTREQF
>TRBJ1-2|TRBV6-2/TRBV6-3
ASSLSEYGYT
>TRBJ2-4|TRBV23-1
ASSPLGGLHIAKNIQY
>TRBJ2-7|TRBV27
ASSLSGRSGYEQY
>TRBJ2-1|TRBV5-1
ASSLGGSSYNEQF
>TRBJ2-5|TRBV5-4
ASSLDRGETQY
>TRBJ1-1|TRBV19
ASSITGVNTEAF
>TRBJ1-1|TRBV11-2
ASSSRVNTEAF
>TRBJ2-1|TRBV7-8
ASSPGLAGVNEQF
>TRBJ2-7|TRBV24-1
ATSDRIQGSEQY
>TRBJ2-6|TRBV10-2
ASSDGSLSSGANVLT
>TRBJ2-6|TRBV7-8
ASSHPDRGYVLT
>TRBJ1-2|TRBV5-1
ASRLWEQGLGYT
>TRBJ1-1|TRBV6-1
ASSPAGTEAF
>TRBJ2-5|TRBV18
ASSEGGETQY
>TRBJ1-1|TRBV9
ASSWGTGGTEAF
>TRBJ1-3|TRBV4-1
ASSQVGQAGNTIY
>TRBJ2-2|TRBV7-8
ASSPFVPGELF
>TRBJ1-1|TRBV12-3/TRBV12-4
ASQGFAEAF
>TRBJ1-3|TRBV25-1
ASSDRGSGNTIY
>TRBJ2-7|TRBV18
ASSPGQTYEQY
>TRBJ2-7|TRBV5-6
ASSLSAVPYEQY
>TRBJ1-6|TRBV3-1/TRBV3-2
ASSRQGFLDSPLH
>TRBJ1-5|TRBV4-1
ASRQTVVAQPQH
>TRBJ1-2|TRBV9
ASSVALTANYGYT
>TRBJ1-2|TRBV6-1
ASSEGAGWDYGYT
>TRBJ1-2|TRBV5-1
ASSLAAFPDRRFYGYT
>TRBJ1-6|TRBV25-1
ASSAHRQRFANSPLH
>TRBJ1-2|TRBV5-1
ASSLWGGGGYT
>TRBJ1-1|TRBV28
ASSFQVGDTEAF